This T cell receptor beta chain was sequenced during a study of shared clonotypes between healthy human individuals. The naive CD8 population came from CD45RO-negative cells selected for CCR7, without terminally differentiated effector memory CD45RA+ cells. This clone was observed a single time. The CDR3 runs 16 residues. The J segment lost 3 bases and the V segment lost 1 base, leaving 4 bases of the junction unmatched. Germline-derived CDR1 and CDR2 are MGHRA and YSYEKL. Sequenced by immunoSEQ multiplex PCR; TCRdb stores in-frame clones only, minus some. Of some 2,000,000 clones listed, about 95% are singletons.

Source material: naive CD8+ T cells sorted from blood. The TCR comes from a young man in good health. This chain joins TRBV4-1 and TRBJ1-5; 9 bases are shared with TRBD1. The CDR3 sequence is CASSQGTGGFNQPQHF. In nucleotides, the CDR3 is TGCGCCAGCAGCCAAGGTACAGGGGGCTTCAATCAGCCCCAGCATTTT.